A selection of T cell receptor beta chains follows, all from one sample in a study of T cells in Graves' hyperthyroidism and ophthalmopathy. TCRdb itself ran the multiplex PCR reads through MiXCR, one entry per CDR3 protein. Of around 600,000 distinct CDR3 sequences in the sample, 11% to 15% were seen once. The sequenced sample consisted of blood. Every receptor here comes from a woman under 30 with Graves' ophthalmopathy. Both conserved end residues are trimmed from each CDR3. The D gene is left open where the match is weak.

cdr3_length: 10
v_call: TRBV20-1
j_call: TRBJ2-7
d_call: TRBD1
cdr3_aa: SGGQHSYEQY

cdr3_length: 13
v_call: TRBV4-3
j_call: TRBJ2-7
d_call: TRBD2
cdr3_aa: ASSHASGRSYEQY

cdr3_length: 14
v_call: TRBV5-1
j_call: TRBJ1-5
d_call: TRBD1
cdr3_aa: ASSPGGGGGNQPQH

cdr3_length: 11
v_call: TRBV10-3
j_call: TRBJ1-2
d_call: TRBD1
cdr3_aa: AISSQGAHGYT

cdr3_length: 12
v_call: TRBV9
j_call: TRBJ2-7
d_call: NA
cdr3_aa: ASSIGTGAYEQY

cdr3_length: 12
v_call: TRBV6-5
j_call: TRBJ2-1
d_call: NA
cdr3_aa: ASSYSGGAHEQF

cdr3_length: 13
v_call: TRBV20-1
j_call: TRBJ2-1
d_call: TRBD2
cdr3_aa: SAIVWTSDYNEQF

cdr3_length: 13
v_call: TRBV6-5
j_call: TRBJ1-1
d_call: NA
cdr3_aa: ASSSWGTSDTEAF

cdr3_length: 12
v_call: TRBV20-1
j_call: TRBJ1-5
d_call: NA
cdr3_aa: SASSGGPNQPQH

cdr3_length: 12
v_call: TRBV6-1
j_call: TRBJ1-5
d_call: NA
cdr3_aa: ASNNPPDNQPQH

cdr3_length: 12
v_call: TRBV11-3
j_call: TRBJ2-1
d_call: NA
cdr3_aa: ASSLNGLYNEQF

cdr3_length: 12
v_call: TRBV5-6
j_call: TRBJ1-1
d_call: NA
cdr3_aa: ASSLVQQNTEAF

cdr3_length: 14
v_call: TRBV18
j_call: TRBJ2-3
d_call: TRBD2
cdr3_aa: ASSPRFSGPTDTQY

cdr3_length: 17
v_call: TRBV2
j_call: TRBJ2-2
d_call: TRBD2
cdr3_aa: ASSTTLSGRDSNTGELF

cdr3_length: 15
v_call: TRBV25-1
j_call: TRBJ1-1
d_call: TRBD1
cdr3_aa: ASSELGGGQGRTEAF

cdr3_length: 13
v_call: TRBV12-3/TRBV12-4
j_call: TRBJ1-5
d_call: NA
cdr3_aa: ASSSGAYSNQPQH

cdr3_length: 12
v_call: TRBV11-2
j_call: TRBJ2-3
d_call: NA
cdr3_aa: ASSLEAFTDTQY

cdr3_length: 16
v_call: TRBV4-1
j_call: TRBJ2-5
d_call: NA
cdr3_aa: ASSQLALGPIPQETQY

cdr3_length: 12
v_call: TRBV7-8
j_call: TRBJ1-2
d_call: NA
cdr3_aa: ASSWDGPFYGYT

cdr3_length: 13
v_call: TRBV28
j_call: TRBJ2-7
d_call: NA
cdr3_aa: ASSRRTPIFHEQY

cdr3_length: 13
v_call: TRBV7-9
j_call: TRBJ1-1
d_call: NA
cdr3_aa: ASSRAGGVSTEAF

cdr3_length: 11
v_call: TRBV10-3
j_call: TRBJ1-1
d_call: NA
cdr3_aa: ASSLQSRTSAF

cdr3_length: 12
v_call: TRBV10-3
j_call: TRBJ1-1
d_call: TRBD1
cdr3_aa: AISPGQMNTEAF

cdr3_length: 15
v_call: TRBV13
j_call: TRBJ2-3
d_call: TRBD2
cdr3_aa: ASSLGLAGGYPDTQY

cdr3_length: 13
v_call: TRBV12-3/TRBV12-4
j_call: TRBJ2-2
d_call: NA
cdr3_aa: ASRRTSTNTGELF

cdr3_length: 14
v_call: TRBV24-1
j_call: TRBJ2-2
d_call: NA
cdr3_aa: ATSDLMGGNTGELF

cdr3_length: 12
v_call: TRBV6-2/TRBV6-3
j_call: TRBJ2-7
d_call: TRBD2
cdr3_aa: ASSRTSVFYEQY

cdr3_length: 15
v_call: TRBV20-1
j_call: TRBJ2-1
d_call: TRBD2
cdr3_aa: SARDSHPSGSYNEQF

cdr3_length: 13
v_call: TRBV19
j_call: TRBJ2-3
d_call: TRBD1
cdr3_aa: ASSIGTGDADTQY

cdr3_length: 12
v_call: TRBV12-3/TRBV12-4
j_call: TRBJ2-2
d_call: NA
cdr3_aa: ASSPDWDTGELF

cdr3_length: 12
v_call: TRBV5-1
j_call: TRBJ1-1
d_call: NA
cdr3_aa: ASSLKQPSTEAF

cdr3_length: 12
v_call: TRBV19
j_call: TRBJ1-1
d_call: NA
cdr3_aa: ASSILPGRSEAL

cdr3_length: 15
v_call: TRBV24-1
j_call: TRBJ2-7
d_call: NA
cdr3_aa: ATSDLPGGSRAAEQY

cdr3_length: 10
v_call: TRBV29-1
j_call: TRBJ2-3
d_call: NA
cdr3_aa: SVEEIGDTQY

cdr3_length: 13
v_call: TRBV7-9
j_call: TRBJ2-7
d_call: TRBD2
cdr3_aa: ASSSLLAGHYEQY

cdr3_length: 12
v_call: TRBV5-6
j_call: TRBJ2-7
d_call: NA
cdr3_aa: ASSPDILLDEQY

cdr3_length: 14
v_call: TRBV6-1
j_call: TRBJ2-6
d_call: NA
cdr3_aa: ASSEGPGDWANVLT

cdr3_length: 12
v_call: TRBV4-2
j_call: TRBJ2-1
d_call: TRBD2
cdr3_aa: ASSRKSGGNEQF

cdr3_length: 13
v_call: TRBV11-3
j_call: TRBJ2-1
d_call: NA
cdr3_aa: ASSFGLISYNEQF

cdr3_length: 12
v_call: TRBV12-3/TRBV12-4
j_call: TRBJ1-1
d_call: NA
cdr3_aa: ASSRANMNTEAF

cdr3_length: 14
v_call: TRBV28
j_call: TRBJ1-2
d_call: NA
cdr3_aa: ASSPTFGGTYYGYT

cdr3_length: 13
v_call: TRBV27
j_call: TRBJ2-1
d_call: TRBD2
cdr3_aa: ASSLRAGGGGEQF

cdr3_length: 11
v_call: TRBV5-1
j_call: TRBJ1-2
d_call: NA
cdr3_aa: ASSPEEAHGYT

cdr3_length: 14
v_call: TRBV27
j_call: TRBJ2-5
d_call: TRBD2
cdr3_aa: ASSLSSRLAQETQY

cdr3_length: 11
v_call: TRBV10-3
j_call: TRBJ1-2
d_call: NA
cdr3_aa: AISDQEGVGYT

cdr3_length: 10
v_call: TRBV30
j_call: TRBJ2-1
d_call: NA
cdr3_aa: AWSVLAGEQF

cdr3_length: 15
v_call: TRBV29-1
j_call: TRBJ2-1
d_call: NA
cdr3_aa: SVEDRPRISSYNEQF

cdr3_length: 14
v_call: TRBV19
j_call: TRBJ2-7
d_call: NA
cdr3_aa: ASSIPGGLTSYEQY

cdr3_length: 14
v_call: TRBV11-2
j_call: TRBJ1-1
d_call: NA
cdr3_aa: ASSLRIGPPNTEAF

cdr3_length: 13
v_call: TRBV12-3/TRBV12-4
j_call: TRBJ2-6
d_call: NA
cdr3_aa: ASSFGVSGANVLT

cdr3_length: 17
v_call: TRBV12-3/TRBV12-4
j_call: TRBJ1-3
d_call: TRBD1
cdr3_aa: ASSLTGTGTLVDGNTIY

cdr3_length: 12
v_call: TRBV6-1
j_call: TRBJ2-5
d_call: NA
cdr3_aa: ASSPQTHGETQY

cdr3_length: 12
v_call: TRBV7-9
j_call: TRBJ1-3
d_call: NA
cdr3_aa: ASRQASSGNTIY

cdr3_length: 13
v_call: TRBV7-9
j_call: TRBJ1-1
d_call: TRBD1
cdr3_aa: ASSSPGQGWTEAF

cdr3_length: 13
v_call: TRBV27
j_call: TRBJ1-2
d_call: TRBD1
cdr3_aa: ASRLQGPDGYGYT

cdr3_length: 11
v_call: TRBV6-2/TRBV6-3
j_call: TRBJ2-7
d_call: TRBD2
cdr3_aa: ATKGLAGLEQY